This T cell receptor beta chain was identified in a study of low-dose radiotherapy and immunotherapy resistance in tumors. Alpha- and beta-chain coverage of first-strand cDNA came from TRAV- and TRBV-specific primers. TCR amplification used around 19 PCR cycles, a constant-region primer and a V-primer adapter. From the reads, TCRdb called clonotypes with MiXCR, one entry per CDR3 protein. In the table there are 100,000 or so distinct CDR3 sequences, about a fifth of which are singletons. Sample time point: after trial treatment. Treatment meaning: LDRT plus nivolumab, ipilimumab, low-dose cyclophosphamide and aspirin (RACIN trial). V shed 6 bases and J shed 0 bases, with 15 bases lying between them. The germline V gene encodes CDR1 DFQATT and CDR2 SNEGSKA (reference sequence). The CDR3 sequence is 15 residues long. This clonotype was counted between two and nine times.

The specimen was PBMCs, collected after low-dose radiotherapy plus immunotherapy. This receptor was taken from a male donor with prostate cancer. This chain connects TRBV20-1 to TRBJ2-4; D is unresolved. The chain's CDR3 is CSAAPVTKAKNIQYF. Here the CDR3 DNA reads TGCAGTGCAGCGCCTGTAACAAAAGCCAAAAACATTCAGTACTTC.